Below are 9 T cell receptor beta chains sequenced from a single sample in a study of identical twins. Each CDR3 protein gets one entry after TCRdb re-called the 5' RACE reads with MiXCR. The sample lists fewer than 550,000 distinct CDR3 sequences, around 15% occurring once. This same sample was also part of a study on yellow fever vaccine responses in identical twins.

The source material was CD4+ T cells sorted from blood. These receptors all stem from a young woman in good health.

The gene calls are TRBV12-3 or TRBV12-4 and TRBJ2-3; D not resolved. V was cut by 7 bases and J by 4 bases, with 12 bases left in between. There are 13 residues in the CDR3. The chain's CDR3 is CASIDRGADTQYF. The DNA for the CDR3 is TGTGCCAGCATTGACCGTGGGGCAGATACGCAGTATTTT.

The CDR3 reads CSVRTGGLPYNEQFF. The DNA for the CDR3 is TGCAGCGTTCGGACAGGGGGCCTACCCTACAATGAGCAGTTCTTC. The rearrangement links TRBV29-1 to TRBJ2-1; TRBD1 agrees at 11 bases. After removal of 5 bases from V and 2 bases from J, the junction contained 5 bases not matched to a gene. Germline V CDR1 and CDR2: SQVTM, ANQGSEA. The CDR3 runs 15 residues.

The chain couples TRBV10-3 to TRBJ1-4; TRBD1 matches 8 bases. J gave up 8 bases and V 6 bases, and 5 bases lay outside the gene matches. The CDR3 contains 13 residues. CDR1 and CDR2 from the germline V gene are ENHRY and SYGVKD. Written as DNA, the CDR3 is TGTGCCATCAGAGACAGGGGAGGCGAAAAACTGTTTTTT. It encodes CAIRDRGGEKLFF.

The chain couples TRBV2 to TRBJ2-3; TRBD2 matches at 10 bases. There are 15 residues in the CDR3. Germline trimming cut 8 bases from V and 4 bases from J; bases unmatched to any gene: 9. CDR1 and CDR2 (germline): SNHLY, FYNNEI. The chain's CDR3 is CASWNSGGAPDTQYF. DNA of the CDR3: TGTGCCAGCTGGAACAGCGGGGGGGCCCCAGATACGCAGTATTTT.

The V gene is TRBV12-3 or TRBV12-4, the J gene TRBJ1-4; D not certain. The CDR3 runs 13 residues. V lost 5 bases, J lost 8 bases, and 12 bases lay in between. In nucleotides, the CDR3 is TGTGCCAGCAGTCTCGGGGAGGCGGAAAAACTGTTTTTT. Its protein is CASSLGEAEKLFF.

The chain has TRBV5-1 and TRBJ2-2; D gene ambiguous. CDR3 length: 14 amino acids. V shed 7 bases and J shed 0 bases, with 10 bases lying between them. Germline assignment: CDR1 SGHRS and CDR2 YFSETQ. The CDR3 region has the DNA TGCGCCAGCGCCTCACCCGCGAACACCGGGGAGCTGTTTTTT. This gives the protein CASASPANTGELFF.

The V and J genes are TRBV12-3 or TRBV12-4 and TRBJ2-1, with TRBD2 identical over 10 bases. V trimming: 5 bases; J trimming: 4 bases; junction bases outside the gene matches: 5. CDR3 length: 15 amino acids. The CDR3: CASSRTSGWYNEQFF. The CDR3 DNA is TGTGCCAGCAGTCGGACTAGCGGATGGTACAATGAGCAGTTCTTC.

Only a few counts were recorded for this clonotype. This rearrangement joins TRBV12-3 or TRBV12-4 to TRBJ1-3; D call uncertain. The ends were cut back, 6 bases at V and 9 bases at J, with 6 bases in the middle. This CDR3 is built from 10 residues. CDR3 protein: CASSAGTIYF. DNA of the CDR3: TGTGCCAGCAGCGCGGGCACCATATATTTT.

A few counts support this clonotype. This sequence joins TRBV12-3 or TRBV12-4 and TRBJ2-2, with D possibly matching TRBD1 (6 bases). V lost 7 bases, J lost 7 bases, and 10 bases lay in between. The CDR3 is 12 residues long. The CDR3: CASTEGVGELFF. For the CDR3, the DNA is TGTGCCAGCACTGAGGGGGTCGGGGAGCTGTTTTTT.